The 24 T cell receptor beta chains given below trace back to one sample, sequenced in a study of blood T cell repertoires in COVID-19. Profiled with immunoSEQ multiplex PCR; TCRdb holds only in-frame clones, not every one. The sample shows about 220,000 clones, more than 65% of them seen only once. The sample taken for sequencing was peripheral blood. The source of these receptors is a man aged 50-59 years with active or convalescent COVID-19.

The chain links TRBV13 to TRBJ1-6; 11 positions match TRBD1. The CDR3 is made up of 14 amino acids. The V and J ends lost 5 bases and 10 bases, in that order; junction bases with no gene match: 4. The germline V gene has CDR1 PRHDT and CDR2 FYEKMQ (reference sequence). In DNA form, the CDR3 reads TGTGCCAGCAGCCAGGGGACAGGGGGATCACCCCTCCACTTT. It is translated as CASSQGTGGSPLHF.

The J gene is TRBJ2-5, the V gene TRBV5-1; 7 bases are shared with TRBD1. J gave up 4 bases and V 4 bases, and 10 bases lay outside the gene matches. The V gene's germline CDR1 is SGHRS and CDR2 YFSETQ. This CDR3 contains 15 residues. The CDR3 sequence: CASSDESGGGETQYF. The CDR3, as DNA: TGCGCCAGCAGCGACGAATCAGGGGGTGGAGAGACCCAGTACTTC.

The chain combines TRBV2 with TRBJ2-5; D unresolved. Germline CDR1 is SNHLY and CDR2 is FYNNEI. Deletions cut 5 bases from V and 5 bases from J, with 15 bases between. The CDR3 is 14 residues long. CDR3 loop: CASSPTGSRETQYF. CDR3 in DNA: TGTGCCAGCAGTCCCACCGGGTCTAGGGAGACCCAGTACTTC.

This CDR3 is CASTPAGGYWAQYF. CDR3 nucleotides: TGTGCCAGCACCCCAGCGGGGGGATACTGGGCCCAGTACTTC. The J gene is TRBJ2-5, the V gene TRBV2, with TRBD2 identical over 9 bases. This CDR3 is built from 14 residues. Trimming took 7 bases from V and 9 from J; bases not matched to a gene: 12. The germline V gene encodes CDR1 SNHLY and CDR2 FYNNEI.

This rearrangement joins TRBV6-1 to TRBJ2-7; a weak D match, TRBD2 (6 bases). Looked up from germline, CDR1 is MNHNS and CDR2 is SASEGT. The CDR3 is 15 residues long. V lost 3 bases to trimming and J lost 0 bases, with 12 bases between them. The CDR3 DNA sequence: TGTGCCAGCAGTGATGCGGGGCTTGGCTCCTACGAGCAGTACGTC. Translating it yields CASSDAGLGSYEQYV.

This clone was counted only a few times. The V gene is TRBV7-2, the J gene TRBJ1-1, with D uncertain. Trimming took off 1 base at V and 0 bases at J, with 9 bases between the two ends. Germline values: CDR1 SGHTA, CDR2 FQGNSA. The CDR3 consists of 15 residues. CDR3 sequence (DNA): TGTGCCAGCAGCTTAGAGTTCGGGGTGAACACTGAAGCTTTCTTT. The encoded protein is CASSLEFGVNTEAFF.

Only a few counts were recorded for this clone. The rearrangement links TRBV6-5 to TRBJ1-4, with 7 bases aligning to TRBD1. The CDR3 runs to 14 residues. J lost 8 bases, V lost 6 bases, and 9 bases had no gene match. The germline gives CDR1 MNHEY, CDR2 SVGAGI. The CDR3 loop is CASRPTGLGEKLFF. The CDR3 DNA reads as TGTGCCAGCAGGCCGACAGGGCTCGGCGAAAAACTGTTTTTT.

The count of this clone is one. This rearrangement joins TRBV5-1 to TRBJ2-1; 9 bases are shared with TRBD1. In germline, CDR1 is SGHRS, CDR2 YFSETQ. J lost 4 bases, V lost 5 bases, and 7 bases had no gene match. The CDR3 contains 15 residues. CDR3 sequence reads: CASSTGTGIYNEQFF. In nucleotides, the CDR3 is TGCGCCAGCAGTACCGGGACAGGGATTTACAATGAGCAGTTCTTC.

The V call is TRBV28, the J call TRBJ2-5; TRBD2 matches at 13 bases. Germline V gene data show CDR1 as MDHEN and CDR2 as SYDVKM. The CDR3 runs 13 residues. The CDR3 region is CGTSGRGVETQYF. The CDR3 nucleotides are TGTGGAACTAGCGGGAGGGGGGTAGAGACCCAGTACTTC.

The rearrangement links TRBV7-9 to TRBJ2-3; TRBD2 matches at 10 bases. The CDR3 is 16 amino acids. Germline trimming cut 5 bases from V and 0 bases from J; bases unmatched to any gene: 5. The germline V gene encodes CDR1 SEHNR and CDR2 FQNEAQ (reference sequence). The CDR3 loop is CASSLKAGGSTDTQYF. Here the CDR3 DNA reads TGTGCCAGCAGCCTAAAAGCGGGGGGGAGCACAGATACGCAGTATTTT. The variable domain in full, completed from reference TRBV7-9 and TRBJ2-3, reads DTGVSQNPRHKITKRGQNVTFRCDPISEHNRLYWYRQTLGQGPEFLTYFQNEAQLEKSRLLSDRFSAERPKGSFSTLEIQRTEQGDSAMYLCASSLKAGGSTDTQYFGPGTRLTVL.

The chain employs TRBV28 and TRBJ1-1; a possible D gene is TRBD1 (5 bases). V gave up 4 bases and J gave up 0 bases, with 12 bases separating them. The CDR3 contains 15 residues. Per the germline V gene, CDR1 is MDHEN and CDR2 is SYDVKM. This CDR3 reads CASSWGGSLNTEAFF. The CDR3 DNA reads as TGTGCCAGCAGTTGGGGGGGGAGCCTGAACACTGAAGCTTTCTTT.

The chain's CDR3 is CASSQSYYSTSGRDEQYF. In DNA form, the CDR3 reads TGTGCCAGCAGCCAATCTTACTATTCAACTAGCGGGAGGGACGAGCAGTACTTC. The V gene is TRBV3-1 (or the pseudogene TRBV3-2), the J gene TRBJ2-7; 13 bases are a match to TRBD2. CDR3 length: 18 residues. Unmatched junction bases numbered 12, after V lost 2 bases and J lost 5 bases. Germline values: CDR1 LGHDT, CDR2 YNNKEL (reference sequence).

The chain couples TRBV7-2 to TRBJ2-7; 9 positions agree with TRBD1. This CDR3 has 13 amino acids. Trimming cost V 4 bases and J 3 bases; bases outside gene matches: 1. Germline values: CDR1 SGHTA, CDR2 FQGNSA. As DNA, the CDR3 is TGTGCCAGCAGCTGGGACAGGGACTACGAGCAGTACTTC. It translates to CASSWDRDYEQYF.

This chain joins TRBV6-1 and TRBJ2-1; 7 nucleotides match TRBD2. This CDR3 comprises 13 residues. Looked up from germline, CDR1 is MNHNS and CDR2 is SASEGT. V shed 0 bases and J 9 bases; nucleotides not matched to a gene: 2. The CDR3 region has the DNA TGTGCCAGCAGTGAAGCCGCGGGGGTTGAGCAGTTCTTC. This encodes CASSEAAGVEQFF.

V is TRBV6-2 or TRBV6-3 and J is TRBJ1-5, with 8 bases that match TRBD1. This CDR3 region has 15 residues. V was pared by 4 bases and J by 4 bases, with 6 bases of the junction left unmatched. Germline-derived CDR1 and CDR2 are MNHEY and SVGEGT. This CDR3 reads CASSWTGRDNQPQHF. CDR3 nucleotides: TGTGCCAGCAGTTGGACAGGGAGGGATAATCAGCCCCAGCATTTT.

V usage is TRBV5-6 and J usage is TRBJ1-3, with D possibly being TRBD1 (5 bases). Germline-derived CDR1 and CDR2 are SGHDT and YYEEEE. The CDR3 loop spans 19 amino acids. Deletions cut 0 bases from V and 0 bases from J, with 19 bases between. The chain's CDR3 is CASSLVSGPATHSGNTIYF. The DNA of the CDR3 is TGTGCCAGCAGCTTGGTTTCAGGGCCCGCCACTCACTCTGGAAACACCATATATTTT. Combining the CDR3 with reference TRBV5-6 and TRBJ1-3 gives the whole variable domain DAGVTQSPTHLIKTRGQQVTLRCSPKSGHDTVSWYQQALGQGPQFIFQYYEEEERQRGNFPDRFSGHQFPNYSSELNVNALLLGDSALYLCASSLVSGPATHSGNTIYFGEGSWLTVV.

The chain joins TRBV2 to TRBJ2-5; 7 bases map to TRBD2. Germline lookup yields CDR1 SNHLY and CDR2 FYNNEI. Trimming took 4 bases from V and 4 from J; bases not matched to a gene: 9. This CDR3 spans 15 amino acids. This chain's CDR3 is CASSAWIGEGETQYF. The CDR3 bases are TGTGCCAGCAGTGCCTGGATCGGGGAGGGAGAGACCCAGTACTTC.

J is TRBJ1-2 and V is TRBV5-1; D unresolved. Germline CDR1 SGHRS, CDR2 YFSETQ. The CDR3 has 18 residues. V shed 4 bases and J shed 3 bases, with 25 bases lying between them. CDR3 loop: CASSHFPEGILGDYGYTF. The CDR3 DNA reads TGCGCCAGCAGCCACTTCCCCGAAGGAATCCTCGGGGACTATGGCTACACCTTC.

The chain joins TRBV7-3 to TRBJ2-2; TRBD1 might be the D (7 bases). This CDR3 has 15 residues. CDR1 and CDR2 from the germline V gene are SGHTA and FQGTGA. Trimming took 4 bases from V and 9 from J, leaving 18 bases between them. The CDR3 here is CASSSGTAGIRELFF. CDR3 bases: TGTGCCAGCAGCTCCGGGACAGCGGGCATCCGGGAGCTGTTTTTT. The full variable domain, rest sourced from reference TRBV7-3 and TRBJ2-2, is GAGVSQTPSNKVTEKGKYVELRCDPISGHTALYWYRQSLGQGPEFLIYFQGTGAADDSGLPNDRFFAVRPEGSVSTLKIQRTERGDSAVYLCASSSGTAGIRELFFGEGSRLTVL.

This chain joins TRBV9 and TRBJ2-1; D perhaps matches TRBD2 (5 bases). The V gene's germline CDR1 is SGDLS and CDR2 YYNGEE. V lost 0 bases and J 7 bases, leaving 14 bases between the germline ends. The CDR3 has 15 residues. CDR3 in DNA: TGTGCCAGCAGCGTAGCGGCGTCCCCGGGGAATGAGCAGTTCTTC. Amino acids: CASSVAASPGNEQFF.

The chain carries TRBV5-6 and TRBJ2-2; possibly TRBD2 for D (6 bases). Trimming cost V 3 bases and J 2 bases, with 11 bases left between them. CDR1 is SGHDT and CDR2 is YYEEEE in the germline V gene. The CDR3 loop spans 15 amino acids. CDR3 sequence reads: CASSSGTPNTGELFF. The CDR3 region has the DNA TGTGCCAGCAGCTCCGGGACTCCAAACACCGGGGAGCTGTTTTTT.

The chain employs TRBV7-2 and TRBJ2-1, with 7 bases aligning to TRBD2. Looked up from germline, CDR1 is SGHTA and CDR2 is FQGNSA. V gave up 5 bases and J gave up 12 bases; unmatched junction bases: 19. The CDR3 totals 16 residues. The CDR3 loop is CASSPASGGSIRGQFF. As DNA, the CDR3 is TGTGCCAGCAGCCCAGCATCGGGCGGGAGTATTCGGGGGCAGTTCTTC.

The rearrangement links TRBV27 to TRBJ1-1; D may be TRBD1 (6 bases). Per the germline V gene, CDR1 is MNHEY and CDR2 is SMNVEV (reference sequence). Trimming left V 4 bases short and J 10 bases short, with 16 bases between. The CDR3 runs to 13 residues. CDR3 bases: TGTGCCAGCAGTTACATACAGGGTAACGGAGCTTTCTTT. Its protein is CASSYIQGNGAFF.

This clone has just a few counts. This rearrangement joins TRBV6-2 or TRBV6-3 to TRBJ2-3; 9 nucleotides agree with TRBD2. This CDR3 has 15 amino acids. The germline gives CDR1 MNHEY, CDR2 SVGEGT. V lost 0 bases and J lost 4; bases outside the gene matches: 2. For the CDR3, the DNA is TGTGCCAGCAGTTACTCGACTAGCGGTTCAGATACGCAGTATTTT. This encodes CASSYSTSGSDTQYF.